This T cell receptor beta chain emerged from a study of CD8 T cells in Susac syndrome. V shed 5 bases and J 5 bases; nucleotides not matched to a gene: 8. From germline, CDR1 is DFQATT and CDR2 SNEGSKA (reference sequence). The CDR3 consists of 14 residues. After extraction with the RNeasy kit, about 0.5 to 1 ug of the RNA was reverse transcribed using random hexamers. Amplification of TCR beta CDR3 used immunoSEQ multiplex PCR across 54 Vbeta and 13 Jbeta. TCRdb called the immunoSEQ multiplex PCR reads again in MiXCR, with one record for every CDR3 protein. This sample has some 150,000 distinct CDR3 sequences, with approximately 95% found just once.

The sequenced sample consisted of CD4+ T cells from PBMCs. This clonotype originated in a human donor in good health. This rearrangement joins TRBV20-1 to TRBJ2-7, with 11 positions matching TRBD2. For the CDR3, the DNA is TGCAGTGCTGCCCGACTAGCGGGACATGACGAGCAGTACTTC. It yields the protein CSAARLAGHDEQYF.